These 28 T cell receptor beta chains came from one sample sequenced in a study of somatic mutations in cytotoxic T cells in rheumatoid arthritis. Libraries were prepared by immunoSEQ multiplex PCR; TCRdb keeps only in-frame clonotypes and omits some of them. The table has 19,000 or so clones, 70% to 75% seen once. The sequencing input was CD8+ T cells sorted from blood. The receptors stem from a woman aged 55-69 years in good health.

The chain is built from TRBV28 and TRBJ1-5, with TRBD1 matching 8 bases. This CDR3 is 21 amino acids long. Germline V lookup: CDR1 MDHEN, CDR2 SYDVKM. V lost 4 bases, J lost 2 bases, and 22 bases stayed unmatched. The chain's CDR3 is CASSSRTGLISSIRGNQPQHF. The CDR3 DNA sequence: TGTGCCAGCAGTTCCCGGACAGGGTTGATTTCAAGTATCCGCGGCAATCAGCCCCAGCATTTT.

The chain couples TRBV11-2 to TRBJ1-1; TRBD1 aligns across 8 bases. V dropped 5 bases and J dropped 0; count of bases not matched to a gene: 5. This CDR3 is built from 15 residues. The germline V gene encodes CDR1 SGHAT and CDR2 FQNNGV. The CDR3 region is CASSHGQGLNTEAFF. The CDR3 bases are TGTGCCAGCAGCCACGGACAGGGTTTGAACACTGAAGCTTTCTTT.

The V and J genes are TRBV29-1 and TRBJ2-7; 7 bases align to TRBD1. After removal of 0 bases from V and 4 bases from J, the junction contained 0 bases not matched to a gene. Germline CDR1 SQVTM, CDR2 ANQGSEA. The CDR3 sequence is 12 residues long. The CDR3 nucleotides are TGCAGCGTTGAAGAGGGACAGTACGAGCAGTACTTC. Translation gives CSVEEGQYEQYF.

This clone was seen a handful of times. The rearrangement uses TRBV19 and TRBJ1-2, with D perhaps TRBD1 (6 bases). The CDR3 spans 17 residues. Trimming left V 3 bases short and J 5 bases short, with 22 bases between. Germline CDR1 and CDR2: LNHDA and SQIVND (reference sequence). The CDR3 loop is CASSIRSDGQHLYGYTF. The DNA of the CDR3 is TGTGCCAGTAGTATCCGGTCCGACGGACAGCATCTTTATGGCTACACCTTC.

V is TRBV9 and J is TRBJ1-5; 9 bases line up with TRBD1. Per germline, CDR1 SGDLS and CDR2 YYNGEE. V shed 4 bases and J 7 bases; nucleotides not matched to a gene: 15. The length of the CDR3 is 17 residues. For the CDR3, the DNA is TGTGCCAGCAGCCCGAACATTTCACCGGGACAGGGACAGCCCCAGCATTTT. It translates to CASSPNISPGQGQPQHF.

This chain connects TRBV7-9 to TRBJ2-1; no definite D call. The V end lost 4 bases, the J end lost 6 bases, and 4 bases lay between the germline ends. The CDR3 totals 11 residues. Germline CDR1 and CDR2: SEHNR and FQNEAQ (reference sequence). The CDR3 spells CASSWANEQFF. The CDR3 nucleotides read TGTGCCAGCAGCTGGGCCAATGAGCAGTTCTTC.

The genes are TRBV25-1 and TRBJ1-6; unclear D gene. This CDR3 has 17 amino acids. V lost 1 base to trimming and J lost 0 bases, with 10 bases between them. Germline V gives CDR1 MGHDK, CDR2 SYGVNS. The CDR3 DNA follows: TGTGCCAGCAGTGAATGGGCCGAAAGCTCCTATAATTCACCCCTCCACTTT. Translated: CASSEWAESSYNSPLHF.

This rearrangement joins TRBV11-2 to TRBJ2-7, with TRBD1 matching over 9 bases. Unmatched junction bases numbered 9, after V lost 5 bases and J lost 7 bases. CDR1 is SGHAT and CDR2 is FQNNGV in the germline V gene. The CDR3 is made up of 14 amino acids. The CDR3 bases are TGTGCCAGCAGCCTAGGACAGGGGTTGTGGGAGCAGTACTTC. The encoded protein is CASSLGQGLWEQYF.

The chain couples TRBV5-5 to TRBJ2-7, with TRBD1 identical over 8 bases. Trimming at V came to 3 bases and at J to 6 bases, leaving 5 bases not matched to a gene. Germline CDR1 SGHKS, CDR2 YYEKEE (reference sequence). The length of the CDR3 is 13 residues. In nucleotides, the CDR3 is TGTGCCAGCAGCTCGACAGGGGATCTCGAGCAGTACTTC. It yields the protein CASSSTGDLEQYF.

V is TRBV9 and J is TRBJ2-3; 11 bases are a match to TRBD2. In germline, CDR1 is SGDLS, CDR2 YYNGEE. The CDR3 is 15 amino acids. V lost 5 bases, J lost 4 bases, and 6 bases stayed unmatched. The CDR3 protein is CASSRSGRVPDTQYF. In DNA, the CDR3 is TGTGCCAGCAGTCGTAGCGGGAGGGTACCAGATACGCAGTATTTT.

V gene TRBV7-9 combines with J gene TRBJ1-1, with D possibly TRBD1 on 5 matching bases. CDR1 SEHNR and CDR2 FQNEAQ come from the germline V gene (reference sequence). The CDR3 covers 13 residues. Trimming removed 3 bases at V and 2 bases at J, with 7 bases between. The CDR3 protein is CASSLRGNTEAFF. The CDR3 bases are TGTGCCAGCAGCTTGAGGGGAAACACTGAAGCTTTCTTT.

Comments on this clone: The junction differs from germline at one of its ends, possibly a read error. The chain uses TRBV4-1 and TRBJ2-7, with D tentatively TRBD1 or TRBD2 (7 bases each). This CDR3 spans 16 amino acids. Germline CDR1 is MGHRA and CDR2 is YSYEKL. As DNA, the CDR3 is TGCGCCAGCAGTTTCAGTGCCGGGGGAGGGGGCTACGGGCAGTACTTC. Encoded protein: CASSFSAGGGGYGQYF.

The CDR3 reads CASSPSPKVGPNEQFF. The CDR3 bases are TGTGCCAGCAGCCCGAGCCCCAAGGTCGGGCCCAATGAGCAGTTCTTC. The rearrangement joins TRBV9 to TRBJ2-1; D is uncertain. The CDR3 has 16 residues. Germline assignment: CDR1 SGDLS and CDR2 YYNGEE. The V end was cut by 4 bases, the J end by 6 bases, with 20 bases between.

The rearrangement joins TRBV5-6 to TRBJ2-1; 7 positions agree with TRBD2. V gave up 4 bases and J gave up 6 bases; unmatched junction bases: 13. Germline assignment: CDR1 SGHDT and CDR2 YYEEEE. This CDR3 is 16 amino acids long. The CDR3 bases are TGTGCCAGCAGCCTGGGGGGGGGAAAACACGGCAATGAGCAGTTCTTC. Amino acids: CASSLGGGKHGNEQFF. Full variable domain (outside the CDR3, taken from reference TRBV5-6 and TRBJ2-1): DAGVTQSPTHLIKTRGQQVTLRCSPKSGHDTVSWYQQALGQGPQFIFQYYEEEERQRGNFPDRFSGHQFPNYSSELNVNALLLGDSALYLCASSLGGGKHGNEQFFGPGTRLTVL.

As DNA, the CDR3 is TGTGCCAGCAGGGGCGGGGCGATCCAAGAGACCCAGTACTTC. Translated: CASRGGAIQETQYF. The chain carries TRBV2 and TRBJ2-5; D may be TRBD2 (6 bases). CDR3 length: 14 amino acids. Germline CDR1 and CDR2: SNHLY and FYNNEI. Deletions cut 6 bases from V and 1 base from J, with 12 bases between. The full variable domain, its missing parts supplied by reference TRBV2 and TRBJ2-5, is EPEVTQTPSHQVTQMGQEVILRCVPISNHLYFYWYRQILGQKVEFLVSFYNNEISEKSEIFDDQFSVERPDGSNFTLKIRSTKLEDSAMYFCASRGGAIQETQYFGPGTRLLVL.

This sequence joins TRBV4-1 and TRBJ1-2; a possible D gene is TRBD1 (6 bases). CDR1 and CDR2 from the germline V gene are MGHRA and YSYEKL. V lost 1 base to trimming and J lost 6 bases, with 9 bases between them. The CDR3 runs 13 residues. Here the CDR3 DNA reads TGCGCCAGCAGCCAAGGACAGGTTAATGGCTACACCTTC. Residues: CASSQGQVNGYTF.

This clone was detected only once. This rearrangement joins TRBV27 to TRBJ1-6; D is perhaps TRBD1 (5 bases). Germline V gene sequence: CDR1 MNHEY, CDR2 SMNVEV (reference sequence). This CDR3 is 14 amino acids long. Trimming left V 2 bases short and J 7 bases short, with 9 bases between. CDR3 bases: TGTGCCAGCAGTTTAAACAGGAGGAATTCACCCCTCCACTTT. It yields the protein CASSLNRRNSPLHF.

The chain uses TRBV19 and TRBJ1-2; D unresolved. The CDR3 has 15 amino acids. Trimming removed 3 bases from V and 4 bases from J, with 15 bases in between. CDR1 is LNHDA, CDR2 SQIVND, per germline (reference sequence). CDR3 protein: CASSMSGSVAYGYTF. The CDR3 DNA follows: TGTGCCAGTAGTATGAGCGGGAGCGTAGCCTATGGCTACACCTTC.

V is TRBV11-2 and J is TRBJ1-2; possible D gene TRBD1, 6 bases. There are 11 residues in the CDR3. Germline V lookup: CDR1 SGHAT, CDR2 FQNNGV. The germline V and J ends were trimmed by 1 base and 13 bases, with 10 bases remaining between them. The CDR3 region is CASSLAGDLTF. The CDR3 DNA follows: TGTGCCAGCAGCTTAGCAGGGGATCTCACCTTC.

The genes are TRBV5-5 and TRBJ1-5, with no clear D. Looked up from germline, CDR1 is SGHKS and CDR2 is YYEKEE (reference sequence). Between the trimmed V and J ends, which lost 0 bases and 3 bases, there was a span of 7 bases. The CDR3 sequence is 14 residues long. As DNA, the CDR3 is TGTGCCAGCAGCTTGGGTGGGTACAATCAGCCCCAGCATTTT. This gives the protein CASSLGGYNQPQHF.

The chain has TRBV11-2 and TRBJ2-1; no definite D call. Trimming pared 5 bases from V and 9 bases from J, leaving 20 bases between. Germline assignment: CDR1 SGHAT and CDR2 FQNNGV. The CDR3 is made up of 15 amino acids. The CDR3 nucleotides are TGTGCCAGCAGCCCCCGTGTGAGTAGAATCGGTGAGCAGTTCTTC. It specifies CASSPRVSRIGEQFF.

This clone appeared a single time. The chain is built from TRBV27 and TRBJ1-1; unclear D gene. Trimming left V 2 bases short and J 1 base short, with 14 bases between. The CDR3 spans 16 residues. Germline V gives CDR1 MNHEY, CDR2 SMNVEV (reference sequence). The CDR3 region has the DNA TGTGCCAGCAGTTTACGCACCCCCGGGCGGAACACTGAAGCTTTCTTT. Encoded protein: CASSLRTPGRNTEAFF.

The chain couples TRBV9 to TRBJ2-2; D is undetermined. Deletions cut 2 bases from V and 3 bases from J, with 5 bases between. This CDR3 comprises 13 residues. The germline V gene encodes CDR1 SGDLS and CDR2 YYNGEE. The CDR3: CASSVGDTGELFF. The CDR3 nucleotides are TGTGCCAGCAGCGTTGGTGACACCGGGGAGCTGTTTTTT.

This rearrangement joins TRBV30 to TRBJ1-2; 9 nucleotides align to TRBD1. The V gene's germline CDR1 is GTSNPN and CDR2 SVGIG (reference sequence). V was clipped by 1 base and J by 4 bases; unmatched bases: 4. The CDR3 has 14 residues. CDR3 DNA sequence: TGTGCCTGGAGTGGCACAGGGGGCGGCTATGGCTACACCTTC. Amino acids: CAWSGTGGGYGYTF.

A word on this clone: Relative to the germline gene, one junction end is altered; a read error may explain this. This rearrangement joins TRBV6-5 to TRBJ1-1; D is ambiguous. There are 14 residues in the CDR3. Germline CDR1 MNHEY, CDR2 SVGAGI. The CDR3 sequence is CASSHSAGNTEAFF. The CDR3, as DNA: TGTGCCAGCAGTCACTCCGCGGGGAACACTGAAGCTTTCTTT.

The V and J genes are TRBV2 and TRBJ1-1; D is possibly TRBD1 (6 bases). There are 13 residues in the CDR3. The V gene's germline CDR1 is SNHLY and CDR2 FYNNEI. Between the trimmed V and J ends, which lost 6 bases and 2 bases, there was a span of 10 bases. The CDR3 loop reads CASSYRVNTEAFF. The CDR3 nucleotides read TGTGCCAGCAGCTACAGGGTAAACACTGAAGCTTTCTTT.

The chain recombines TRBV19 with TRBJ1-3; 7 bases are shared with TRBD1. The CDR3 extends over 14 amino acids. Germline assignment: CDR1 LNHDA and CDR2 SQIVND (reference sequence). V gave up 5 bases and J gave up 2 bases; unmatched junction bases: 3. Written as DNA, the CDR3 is TGTGCCAGTAGTGGGGGGACAGCTGGAAACACCATATATTTT. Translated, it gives CASSGGTAGNTIYF.

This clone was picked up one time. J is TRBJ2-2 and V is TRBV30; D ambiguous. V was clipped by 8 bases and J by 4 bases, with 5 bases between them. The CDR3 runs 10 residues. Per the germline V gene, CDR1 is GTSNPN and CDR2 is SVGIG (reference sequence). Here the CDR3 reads CAGSTGELFF. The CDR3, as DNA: TGTGCCGGGTCCACCGGGGAGCTGTTTTTT.